This T cell receptor beta chain stems from a study of cytomegalovirus exposure and HLA in healthy donors. Study findings and constraints: A few V segments could not be told apart, such as TRBV6-2 and TRBV6-3, and were left out. By a later analysis, the bulk of CMV-associated TCR beta chains appeared HLA-restricted. About 87% or about 30% of the time was how often most TCR beta V segments were productive, according to an earlier analysis.

V was shortened by 3 bases and J by 0 bases, with 16 bases between the two germline ends. Germline CDR1 SGHTS, CDR2 YDEGEE. The CDR3 consists of 17 residues. The donors, nominally healthy at sampling, likely had unrecorded immune exposures. The count of this clone is one. Its matching antigen is unknown. Vbeta (60) and Jbeta (13) primers were used in the PCR. TCRdb's copy holds only in-frame clones and misses some; the assay was immunoSEQ multiplex PCR. The data contain roughly 150,000 clones, 81% of them seen just once; the ten biggest clones take up 1% to 1.5%. The sequence was collected from a man aged 45-60 years in good health and CMV-seropositive. Input material: PBMCs. The chain has TRBV5-8 and TRBJ1-5, with D tentatively TRBD1 (6 bases). The CDR3 region is CASSWTVTTYSNQPQHF. Here the CDR3 DNA reads TGTGCCAGCAGCTGGACAGTAACCACCTATAGCAATCAGCCCCAGCATTTT.